This TCR beta chain stems from a study of T cells expressing NK-cell markers. Study details: Sorted CD3+CD56-NKG2C+, CD3+CD56+NKG2C- and CD3+CD56+NKG2C+ T cells were the source of the TCR beta repertoires. HCMV seropositivity marked seven of the eight sequenced donors; one was seronegative.

The V gene's germline CDR1 is MRHNA and CDR2 SNTAGT. The CDR3 covers 15 residues. Following a re-call of the 5' RACE reads, TCRdb has one entry per CDR3 protein and lacks DNA. The table lists a few hundred thousand distinct CDR3 sequences, with 1.4% in the top ten. The chain links TRBV6-4 to TRBJ2-6. The source material was blood T cells: a sorted CD56 or NKG2C T cell subset, CD4+ or CD8+ T cells, or bulk PBMC T cells (not recorded which). This clonotype was obtained from a woman between 50 and 59 years old in good health. The chain's CDR3 is CASSETRTGANVLTF.